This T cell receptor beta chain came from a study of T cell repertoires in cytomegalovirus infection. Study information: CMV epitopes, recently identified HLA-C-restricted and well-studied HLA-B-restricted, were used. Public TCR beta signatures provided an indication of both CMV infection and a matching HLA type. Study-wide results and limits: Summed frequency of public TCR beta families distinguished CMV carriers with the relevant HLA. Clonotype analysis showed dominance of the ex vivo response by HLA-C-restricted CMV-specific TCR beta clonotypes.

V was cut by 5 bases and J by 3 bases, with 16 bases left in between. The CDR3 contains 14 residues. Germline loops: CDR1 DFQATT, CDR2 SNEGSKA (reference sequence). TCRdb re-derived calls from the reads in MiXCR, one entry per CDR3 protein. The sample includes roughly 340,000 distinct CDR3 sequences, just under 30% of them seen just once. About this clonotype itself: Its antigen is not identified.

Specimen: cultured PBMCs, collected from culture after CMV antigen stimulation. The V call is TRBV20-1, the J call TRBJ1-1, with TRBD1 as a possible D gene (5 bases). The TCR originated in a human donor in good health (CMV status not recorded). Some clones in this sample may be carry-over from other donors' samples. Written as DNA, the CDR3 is TGCAGTGCTCGGCGGGGGGGAATAGACACTGAAGCTTTCTTT. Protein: CSARRGGIDTEAFF.